These 6 T cell receptor beta chains were all obtained from the same sample, sequenced in a study of cytomegalovirus exposure and HLA in healthy donors (dated by TCRdb to about 2017). To prepare the library, the immunoSEQ multiplex PCR assay was applied. For the multiplex PCR, a mixture combining 60 forward primers for TCR Vbeta segments and 13 reverse primers for TCR Jbeta segments was used. TCRdb took over this immuneACCESS table, retaining in-frame rearrangements with V and J assigned. Such tables are incomplete; in checked studies, under half of the missing clones stem from an unresolved V gene, and the remainder is unexplained. Present in this sample are fewer than 150,000 clones, 80% of which were seen just once. The ten largest clones add up to approximately 2.1% of the sample. Material: PBMCs. All receptors come from a man aged 25 to 40 in good health and CMV-seronegative.

V is TRBV5-6 and J is TRBJ2-7; D gene ambiguous. The CDR3 covers 11 residues. Trimming pared 3 bases from V and 3 bases from J, leaving 4 bases between. Germline V gene data show CDR1 as SGHDT and CDR2 as YYEEEE. DNA for the CDR3: TGTGCCAGCAGCTCCTACTACGAGCAGTACTTC. It encodes CASSSYYEQYF.

This sequence joins TRBV6-6 and TRBJ1-2, with TRBD1 matching 9 bases. J lost 10 bases, V lost 4 bases, and 10 bases had no gene match. The CDR3 loop spans 14 amino acids. Germline V gives CDR1 MNHNY, CDR2 SVGAGI (reference sequence). This CDR3 is CASSFFPGQGVYTF. In DNA form, the CDR3 reads TGTGCCAGCAGTTTTTTCCCGGGACAGGGTGTCTACACCTTC.

This clone was picked up a small number of times. The CDR3 coding sequence is TGCGCCAGCAGCCCGAGGCCAGGACTCGGGGAGACCCAGTACTTC. Translated: CASSPRPGLGETQYF. The chain employs TRBV5-1 and TRBJ2-5; TRBD2 is a possible D gene (5 bases). Trimming pared 4 bases from V and 5 bases from J, leaving 18 bases between. Germline values: CDR1 SGHRS, CDR2 YFSETQ. The CDR3 loop spans 15 amino acids.

This chain connects TRBV4-1 to TRBJ1-6, with D perhaps TRBD1 (5 bases). Trimming shortened V by 3 bases and J by 10 bases, and 22 bases separated the two germline ends. The CDR3 runs to 17 residues. CDR1 and CDR2 (germline): MGHRA, YSYEKL. The CDR3 region is CASSQGGAALSRSPLHF. The DNA of the CDR3 is TGCGCCAGCAGCCAGGGGGGAGCCGCCCTTTCTCGGTCACCCCTCCACTTT.

The gene calls are TRBV28 and TRBJ1-3; D gene uncertain. Deletions cut 4 bases from V and 10 bases from J, with 14 bases between. Germline V gives CDR1 MDHEN, CDR2 SYDVKM. The length of the CDR3 is 13 residues. The CDR3 DNA sequence: TGTGCCAGCAGTTCCGCGGGGTTACCAACCATATATTTT. It translates to CASSSAGLPTIYF.

The rearrangement joins TRBV6-1 to TRBJ1-2, with TRBD1 matching 7 bases. This CDR3 is 16 amino acids long. Trimming cost V 4 bases and J 4 bases; bases outside gene matches: 12. Per the germline V gene, CDR1 is MNHNS and CDR2 is SASEGT. The CDR3 sequence is CASSGGGTVGVYGYTF. The CDR3 nucleotides are TGTGCCAGCAGTGGAGGGGGCACCGTTGGGGTCTATGGCTACACCTTC.